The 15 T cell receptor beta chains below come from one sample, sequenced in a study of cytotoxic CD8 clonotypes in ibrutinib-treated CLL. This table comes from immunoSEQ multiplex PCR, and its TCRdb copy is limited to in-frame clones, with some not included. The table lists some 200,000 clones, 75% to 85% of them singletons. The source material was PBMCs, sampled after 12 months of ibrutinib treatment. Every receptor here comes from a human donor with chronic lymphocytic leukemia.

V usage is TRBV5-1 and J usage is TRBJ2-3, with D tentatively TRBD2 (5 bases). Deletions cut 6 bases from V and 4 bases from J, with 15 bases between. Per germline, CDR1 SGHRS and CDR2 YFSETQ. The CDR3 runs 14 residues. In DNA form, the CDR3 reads TGCGCCAGCAAGGCGGGCCCTGGGGCAGATACGCAGTATTTT. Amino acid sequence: CASKAGPGADTQYF.

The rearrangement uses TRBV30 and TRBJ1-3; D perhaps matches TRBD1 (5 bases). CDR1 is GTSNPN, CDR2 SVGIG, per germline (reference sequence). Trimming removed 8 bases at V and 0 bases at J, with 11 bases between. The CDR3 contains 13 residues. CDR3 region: CARDESSGNTIYF. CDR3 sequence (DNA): TGTGCCAGGGACGAGAGCTCTGGAAACACCATATATTTT. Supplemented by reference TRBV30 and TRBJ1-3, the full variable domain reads SQTIHQWPATLVQPVGSPLSLECTVEGTSNPNLYWYRQAAGRGLQLLFYSVGIGQISSEVPQNLSASRPQDRQFILSSKKLLLSDSGFYLCARDESSGNTIYFGEGSWLTVV.

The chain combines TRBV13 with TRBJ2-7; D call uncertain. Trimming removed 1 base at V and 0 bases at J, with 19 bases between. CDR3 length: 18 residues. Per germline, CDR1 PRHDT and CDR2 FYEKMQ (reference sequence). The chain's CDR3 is CASSLEVLGGVSSYEQYF. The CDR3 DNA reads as TGTGCCAGCAGCTTAGAGGTTTTGGGTGGCGTCAGCTCCTACGAGCAGTACTTC.

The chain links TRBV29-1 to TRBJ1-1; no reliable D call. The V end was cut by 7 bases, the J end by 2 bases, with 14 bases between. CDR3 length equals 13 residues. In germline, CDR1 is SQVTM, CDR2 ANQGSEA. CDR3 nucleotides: TGCAGCGAACGTCCGGGGTATAACACTGAAGCTTTCTTT. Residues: CSERPGYNTEAFF.

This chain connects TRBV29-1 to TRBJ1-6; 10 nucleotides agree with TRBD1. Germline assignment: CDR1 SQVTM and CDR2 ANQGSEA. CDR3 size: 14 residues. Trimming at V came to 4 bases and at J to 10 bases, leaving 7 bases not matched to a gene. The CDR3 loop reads CSVAGTGEGSPLHF. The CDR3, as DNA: TGCAGCGTTGCCGGGACAGGGGAGGGATCACCCCTCCACTTT. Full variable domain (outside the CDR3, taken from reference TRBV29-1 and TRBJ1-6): SAVISQKPSRDICQRGTSLTIQCQVDSQVTMMFWYRQQPGQSLTLIATANQGSEATYESGFVIDKFPISRPNLTFSTLTVSNMSPEDSSIYLCSVAGTGEGSPLHFGNGTRLTVT.

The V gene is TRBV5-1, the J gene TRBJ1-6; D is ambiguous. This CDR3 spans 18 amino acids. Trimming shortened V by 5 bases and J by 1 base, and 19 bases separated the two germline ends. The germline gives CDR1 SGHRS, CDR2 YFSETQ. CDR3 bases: TGCGCCAGCAGATCCGGGCCCCGGGATTGGTCCTATAATTCACCCCTCCACTTT. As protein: CASRSGPRDWSYNSPLHF.

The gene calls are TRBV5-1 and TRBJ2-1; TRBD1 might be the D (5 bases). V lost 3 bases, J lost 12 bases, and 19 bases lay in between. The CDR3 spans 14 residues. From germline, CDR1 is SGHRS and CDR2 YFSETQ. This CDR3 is CASSSGITGSMQFF. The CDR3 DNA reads TGCGCCAGCAGCTCTGGAATTACAGGCAGTATGCAGTTCTTC.

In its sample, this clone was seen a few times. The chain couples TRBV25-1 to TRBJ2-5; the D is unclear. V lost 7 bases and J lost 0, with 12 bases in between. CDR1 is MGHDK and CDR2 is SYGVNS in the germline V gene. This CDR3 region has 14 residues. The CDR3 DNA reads TGTGCCAGCACCACCGGACCGCACCAAGAGACCCAGTACTTC. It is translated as CASTTGPHQETQYF.

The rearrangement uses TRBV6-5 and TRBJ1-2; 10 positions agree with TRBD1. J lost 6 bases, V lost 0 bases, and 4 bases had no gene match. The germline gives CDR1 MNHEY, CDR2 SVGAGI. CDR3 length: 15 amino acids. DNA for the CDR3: TGTGCCAGCAGTTACTCCACGGGGACAGGGGATGGCTACACCTTC. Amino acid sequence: CASSYSTGTGDGYTF.

Written as DNA, the CDR3 is TGTGCCAGCAGTGTGTTGGACGGTTCTAACTATGGCTACACCTTC. The encoded protein is CASSVLDGSNYGYTF. The V call is TRBV25-1, the J call TRBJ1-2; D unresolved. The V and J ends lost 4 bases and 0 bases respectively, with 12 bases between them. The CDR3 has 15 residues. Germline CDR1 is MGHDK and CDR2 is SYGVNS.

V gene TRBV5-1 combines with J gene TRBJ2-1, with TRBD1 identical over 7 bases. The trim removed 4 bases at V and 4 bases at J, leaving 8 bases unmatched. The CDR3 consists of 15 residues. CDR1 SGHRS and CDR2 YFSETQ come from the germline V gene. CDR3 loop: CASSRSGGDYNEQFF. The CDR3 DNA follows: TGCGCCAGCAGCCGATCAGGGGGTGATTACAATGAGCAGTTCTTC.

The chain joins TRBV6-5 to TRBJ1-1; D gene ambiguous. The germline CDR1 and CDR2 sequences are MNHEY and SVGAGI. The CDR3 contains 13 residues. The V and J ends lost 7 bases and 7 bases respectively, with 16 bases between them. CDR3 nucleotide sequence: TGTGCCAGCACCTCCGACACTACCTATGAAGCTTTCTTT. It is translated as CASTSDTTYEAFF.

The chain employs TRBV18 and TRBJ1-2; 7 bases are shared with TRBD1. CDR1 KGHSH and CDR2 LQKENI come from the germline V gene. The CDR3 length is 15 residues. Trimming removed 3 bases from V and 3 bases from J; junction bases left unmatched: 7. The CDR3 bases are TGTGCCAGCTCACCTGGGACAGAGAATTACTATGGCTACACCTTC. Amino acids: CASSPGTENYYGYTF.

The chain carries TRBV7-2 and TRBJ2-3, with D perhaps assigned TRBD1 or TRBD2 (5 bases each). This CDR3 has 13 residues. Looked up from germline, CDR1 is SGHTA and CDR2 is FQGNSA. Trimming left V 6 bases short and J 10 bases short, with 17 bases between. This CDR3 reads CASSLLRDPPQYF. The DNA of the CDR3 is TGTGCCAGCAGTCTCCTCCGGGACCCTCCGCAGTATTTT.

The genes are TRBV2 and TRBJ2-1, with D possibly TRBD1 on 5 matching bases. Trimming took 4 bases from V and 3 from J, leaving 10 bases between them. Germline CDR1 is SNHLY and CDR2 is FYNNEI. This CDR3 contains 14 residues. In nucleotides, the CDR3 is TGTGCCAGCAGTGCAGGGCATGTCTACAATGAGCAGTTCTTC. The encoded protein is CASSAGHVYNEQFF.